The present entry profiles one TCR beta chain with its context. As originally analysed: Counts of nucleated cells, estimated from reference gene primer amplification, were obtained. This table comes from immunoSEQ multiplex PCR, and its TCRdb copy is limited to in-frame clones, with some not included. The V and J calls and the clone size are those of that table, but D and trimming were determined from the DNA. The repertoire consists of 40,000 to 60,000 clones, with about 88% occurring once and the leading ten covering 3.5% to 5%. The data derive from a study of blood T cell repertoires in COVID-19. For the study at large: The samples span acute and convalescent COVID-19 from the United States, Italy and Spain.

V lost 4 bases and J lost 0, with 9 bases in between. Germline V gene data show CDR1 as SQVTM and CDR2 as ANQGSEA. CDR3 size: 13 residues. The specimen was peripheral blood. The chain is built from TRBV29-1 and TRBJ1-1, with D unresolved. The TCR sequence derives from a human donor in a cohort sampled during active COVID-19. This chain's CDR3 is CSVVRGLNTEAFF. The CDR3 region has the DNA TGCAGCGTTGTAAGAGGATTGAACACTGAAGCTTTCTTT.